This T cell receptor beta chain was identified during a study of shared clonotypes between healthy human individuals. Trimming cost V 6 bases and J 0 bases, with 12 bases left between them. The CDR3 covers 14 residues. Germline V CDR1 and CDR2: MNHNS, SASEGT. Here immunoSEQ multiplex PCR was the method, and the copy in TCRdb shows in-frame clones only, minus some. The sample lists roughly 2,500,000 clones; 93% were seen once. Donors comprised only Caucasian adults living in Nashville, Tennessee. The receptor was derived from a man aged 18-30 years in good health. Some clones in this sample may be carry-over from other donors' samples. Sample: naive CD4+ T cells from PBMCs. Subset meaning: CD45RA+ positively selected. This chain links TRBV6-1 with TRBJ2-7; D may be TRBD1 or TRBD2 (5 bases each). The CDR3 loop is CASRGTDASYEQYF. The CDR3 DNA is TGTGCCAGCAGAGGGACGGACGCCTCCTACGAGCAGTACTTC.